A selection of T cell receptor beta chains follows, all from one sample in a study of cytomegalovirus exposure and HLA in healthy donors. Sequencing was performed with immunoSEQ multiplex PCR; in TCRdb, only in-frame clones are kept and a portion is missing. In the table there are some 150,000 clones, over 70% of which are singletons. Material for sequencing was PBMCs. The receptors here all came from a woman aged 40-49 years in good health and CMV-seropositive. The CDR3 runs from the conserved cysteine through the conserved F or W. D genes are given only for firm matches. Clone sizes are given selectively: once, few, many, or a class where the clone is expanded.

cdr3_nt cdr3_aa j_call v_call d_call cdr3_length clone_size
TGCGCCAGCAGCCAGGGGGATAGCAATCAGCCCCAGCATTTT CASSQGDSNQPQHF TRBJ1-5 TRBV5-1 TRBD1 14 NA
TGCGCCAGCAGCTTTCCGGGACAGAATGAAAAACTGTTTTTT CASSFPGQNEKLFF TRBJ1-4 TRBV5-1 TRBD1 14 few
TGTGCCAGCAGCGGAGGCATTAGGGACAGGGATAAGAGAGCCCAGTACTTC CASSGGIRDRDKRAQYF TRBJ2-5 TRBV9 TRBD1 17 NA
TGTGCCAGTACAAGACAGGCCTACGGGTCTAACTATGGCTACACCTTC CASTRQAYGSNYGYTF TRBJ1-2 TRBV19 NA 16 NA
TGTGCCAGCAGCCATAGACAGGGTGAATTTCACGAAAAACTGTTTTTT CASSHRQGEFHEKLFF TRBJ1-4 TRBV2 TRBD1 16 NA
TGTGCCAGCAGCTTGGCAGGGCTACCTTACAATGAGCAGTTCTTC CASSLAGLPYNEQFF TRBJ2-1 TRBV11-2 NA 15 NA
TGTGCCAGCAGCTTAACCCTTTCCGAAGGCGGCGAGCAGTACTTC CASSLTLSEGGEQYF TRBJ2-7 TRBV11-2 NA 15 NA
TGCGCCAGCAGCCGCGGATCTGGGGCCAACGTCCTGACTTTC CASSRGSGANVLTF TRBJ2-6 TRBV10-2 NA 14 NA
TGTGCCAGTAGTAGGGACAATTATGGCTACACCTTC CASSRDNYGYTF TRBJ1-2 TRBV19 NA 12 NA
TGTGCCAGTAGTATTTATGGACAGTCCTACGAGCAGTACTTC CASSIYGQSYEQYF TRBJ2-7 TRBV19 NA 14 few
TGTGCCAGCAGTTTATCGTTCAGTCCATCTGGGGCCAACGTCCTGACTTTC CASSLSFSPSGANVLTF TRBJ2-6 TRBV27 NA 17 NA
TGTGCCAGCACCCCGGGACAGCCTACTTCCAATTCACCCCTCCACTTT CASTPGQPTSNSPLHF TRBJ1-6 TRBV5-4 TRBD1 16 NA
TGTGCCAGCATCGGCGGCCTGAACACTGAAGCTTTCTTT CASIGGLNTEAFF TRBJ1-1 TRBV6-1 NA 13 NA
TGTGCCAGCAGCCCTACGGGACTAGTGACCGGGGAGCTGTTTTTT CASSPTGLVTGELFF TRBJ2-2 TRBV7-2 TRBD2 15 few
TGTGCCAGCAGCTCAGCCCCTCCGGGACAGACCTACGAGCAGTACTTC CASSSAPPGQTYEQYF TRBJ2-7 TRBV7-6 TRBD1 16 NA
TGTGCCAGCTCCCAGTTGAACACTGAAGCTTTCTTT CASSQLNTEAFF TRBJ1-1 TRBV18 NA 12 NA
TGTGCCAGCAGTGACGTTGGGATAGGCACGGGGGGTGAGCAGTTCTTC CASSDVGIGTGGEQFF TRBJ2-1 TRBV6-4 TRBD2 16 NA
TGTGCCAGCAGCTCTCGACAGGGGAACACCGGGGAGCTGTTTTTT CASSSRQGNTGELFF TRBJ2-2 TRBV5-4 TRBD1 15 NA
TGTGCCAGCAGTTCGGGGTCCTCTGGGGAGACCCAGTACTTC CASSSGSSGETQYF TRBJ2-5 TRBV5-4 NA 14 NA
TGTGCCAGCAGTGCCGCCCCCGGACAGAATTCACCCCTCCACTTT CASSAAPGQNSPLHF TRBJ1-6 TRBV28 NA 15 NA
TGTGCCAGCAGTGATGCCCAGATCTACAATGAGCAGTTCTTC CASSDAQIYNEQFF TRBJ2-1 TRBV6-1 NA 14 NA